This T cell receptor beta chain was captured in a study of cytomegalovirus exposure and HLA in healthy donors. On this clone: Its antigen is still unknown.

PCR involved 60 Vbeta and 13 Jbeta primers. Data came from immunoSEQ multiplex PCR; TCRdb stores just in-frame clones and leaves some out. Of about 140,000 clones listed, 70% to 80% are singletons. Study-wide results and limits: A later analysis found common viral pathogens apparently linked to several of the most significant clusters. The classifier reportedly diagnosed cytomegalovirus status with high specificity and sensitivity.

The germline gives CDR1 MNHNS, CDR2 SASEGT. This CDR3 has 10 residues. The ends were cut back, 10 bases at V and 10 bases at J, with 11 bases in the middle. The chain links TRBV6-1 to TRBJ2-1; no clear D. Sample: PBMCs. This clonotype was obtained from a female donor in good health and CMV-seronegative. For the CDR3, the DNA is TGTGCCACAAACCAGGCCGAGCAGTTCTTC. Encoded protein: CATNQAEQFF.